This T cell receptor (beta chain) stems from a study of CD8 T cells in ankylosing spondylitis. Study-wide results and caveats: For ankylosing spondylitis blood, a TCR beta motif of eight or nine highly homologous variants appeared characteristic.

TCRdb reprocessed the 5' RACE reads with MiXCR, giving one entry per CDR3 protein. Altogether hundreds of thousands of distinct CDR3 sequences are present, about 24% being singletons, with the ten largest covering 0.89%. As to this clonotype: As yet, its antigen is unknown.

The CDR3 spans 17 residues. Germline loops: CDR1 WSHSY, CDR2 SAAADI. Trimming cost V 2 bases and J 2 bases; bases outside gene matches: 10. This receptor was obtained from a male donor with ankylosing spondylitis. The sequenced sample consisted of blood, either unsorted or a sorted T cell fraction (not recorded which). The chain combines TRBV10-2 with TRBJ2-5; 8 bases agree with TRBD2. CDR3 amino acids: CASSEGRSGSAQETQYF. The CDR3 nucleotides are TGCGCCAGCAGTGAGGGTCGAAGCGGGAGTGCTCAAGAGACCCAGTACTTC.